The 15 T cell receptor beta chains below come from one sample, sequenced in a study of blood T cells in healthy people across ages. A second about 6 to 11 cycle PCR used barcoded and J-beta primers. TCRdb ran MiXCR on the 5' RACE reads and lists one entry per CDR3 protein. The profile shows about 770,000 distinct CDR3 sequences, roughly 44% of them singletons. Sample: blood. Source of these receptors: a man between 60 and 75 years old in good health.

This clonotype was detected a few times. The rearrangement links TRBV29-1 to TRBJ2-7; 7 bases fit TRBD1. The V and J ends lost 6 bases and 8 bases, in that order; junction bases with no gene match: 28. The CDR3 covers 18 residues. In germline, CDR1 is SQVTM, CDR2 ANQGSEA. The CDR3 DNA sequence: TGCAGCGTCGCTGCTGGTGGGAGACAGGGATCCCGAGGTATCCAGCAGTACTTC. Translating it yields CSVAAGGRQGSRGIQQYF.

This chain connects TRBV20-1 to TRBJ2-7; D unclear. CDR1 and CDR2 from the germline V gene are DFQATT and SNEGSKA (reference sequence). Between the trimmed V and J ends, which lost 1 base and 3 bases, there was a span of 4 bases. This CDR3 contains 11 residues. CDR3 bases: TGCAGTGCTAGAGGAGACTACGAGCAGTACTTC. This translates into CSARGDYEQYF.

V usage is TRBV5-1 and J usage is TRBJ2-3; 10 bases fit TRBD2. After removal of 4 bases from V and 2 bases from J, the junction contained 4 bases not matched to a gene. This CDR3 is 15 amino acids long. Germline V gene data show CDR1 as SGHRS and CDR2 as YFSETQ. CDR3 coding DNA: TGCGCCAGCAGCCCGGGGACTAGCGTCACAGATACGCAGTATTTT. Translation: CASSPGTSVTDTQYF. The full variable domain, its missing parts supplied by reference TRBV5-1 and TRBJ2-3, is KAGVTQTPRYLIKTRGQQVTLSCSPISGHRSVSWYQQTPGQGLQFLFEYFSETQRNKGNFPGRFSGRQFSNSRSEMNVSTLELGDSALYLCASSPGTSVTDTQYFGPGTRLTVL.

This clonotype was recorded many times. The chain uses TRBV12-3 or TRBV12-4 and TRBJ2-3; D remains ambiguous. CDR3 length: 13 amino acids. V lost 2 bases to trimming and J lost 2 bases, with 5 bases between them. The CDR3 spells CASSLRFTDTQYF. CDR3 coding DNA: TGTGCCAGCAGTTTACGGTTCACAGATACGCAGTATTTT.

The rearrangement uses TRBV12-3 or TRBV12-4 and TRBJ2-3; D not resolved. With 4 bases removed from V and 6 bases from J, the gap between germline ends came to 8 bases. There are 12 residues in the CDR3. This CDR3 is CASSYPWDTQYF. The CDR3 DNA reads as TGTGCCAGCAGTTACCCCTGGGATACGCAGTATTTT.

This chain links TRBV7-2 with TRBJ2-2; 10 positions match TRBD1. Trimming removed 1 base from V and 6 bases from J; junction bases left unmatched: 11. The CDR3 loop spans 18 amino acids. CDR1 and CDR2 from the germline V gene are SGHTA and FQGNSA. DNA of the CDR3: TGTGCCAGCAGCTTAGTAGCGGGACAGGGGTTTAAAGCCGGGGAGCTGTTTTTT. Translating it yields CASSLVAGQGFKAGELFF.

This clonotype has just a few counts. V is TRBV11-2 and J is TRBJ1-2; perhaps TRBD1 as D (5 bases). With 5 bases removed from V and 3 bases from J, the gap between germline ends came to 22 bases. The CDR3 is 17 amino acids. Germline assignment: CDR1 SGHAT and CDR2 FQNNGV. The CDR3 sequence is CASSQSGLGEVDYGYTF. The CDR3 region has the DNA TGTGCCAGCAGCCAATCGGGACTAGGGGAGGTGGACTATGGCTACACCTTC.

The chain couples TRBV12-3 or TRBV12-4 to TRBJ2-7; the D is unclear. Between the trimmed V and J ends, which lost 5 bases and 0 bases, there was a span of 11 bases. The CDR3 runs to 14 residues. CDR3 DNA: TGTGCCAGCAGTCACACACCCAGCTCCTACGAGCAGTACTTC. It encodes CASSHTPSSYEQYF.

In this sample, this clonotype turned up a few times. This chain links TRBV20-1 with TRBJ1-2; D not resolved. The CDR3 covers 12 residues. Deletions cut 0 bases from V and 5 bases from J, with 7 bases between. CDR1 and CDR2 from the germline V gene are DFQATT and SNEGSKA (reference sequence). The CDR3 sequence is CSAREGWYGYTF. CDR3 DNA sequence: TGCAGTGCTAGAGAGGGCTGGTATGGCTACACCTTC.

This clonotype has more than one count but fewer than ten. The gene calls are TRBV6-2 or TRBV6-3 and TRBJ2-7, with D uncertain. CDR1 MNHEY and CDR2 SVGEGT come from the germline V gene. This CDR3 has 14 residues. Trimming shortened V by 2 bases and J by 0 bases, and 8 bases separated the two germline ends. The CDR3 nucleotides are TGTGCCAGCAGTTACCGTAGTTTCTCCTACGAGCAGTACTTC. Encoded protein: CASSYRSFSYEQYF.

The chain couples TRBV6-5 to TRBJ1-2, with TRBD1 identical over 7 bases. The V segment lost 0 bases and the J segment 5 bases; nucleotides outside the gene matches: 9. Germline CDR1 and CDR2: MNHEY and SVGAGI. The CDR3 totals 16 residues. In nucleotides, the CDR3 is TGTGCCAGCAGTTACTCCACATCAGGGGGGAATTATGGCTACACCTTC. It translates to CASSYSTSGGNYGYTF.

This clonotype was found once. J is TRBJ2-5 and V is TRBV6-1; D is possibly TRBD1 or TRBD2 (6 bases each). Trimming cost V 3 bases and J 5 bases, with 16 bases left between them. This CDR3 region has 15 residues. Germline V gives CDR1 MNHNS, CDR2 SASEGT. The CDR3 sequence is CASSDRGAPTETQYF. The CDR3, as DNA: TGTGCCAGCAGTGATAGGGGGGCCCCCACCGAGACCCAGTACTTC.

Worth noting for this clonotype: One junction end does not reproduce the germline sequence, and a read error may be involved. The rearrangement links TRBV5-1 to TRBJ2-4; the D gene is possibly TRBD1 (6 bases). The germline CDR1 and CDR2 sequences are SGHRS and YFSETQ. The CDR3 is 19 residues long. The CDR3 region has the DNA TGCGCCAGCAGCTTTGGGGGCTCAGGGCGACCCGGGGACAAAGACATTCAGTACTTC. Amino acids: CASSFGGSGRPGDKDIQYF.

The chain uses TRBV7-9 and TRBJ2-1; D unresolved. V was trimmed by 3 bases and J by 4 bases, leaving 4 bases between them. Germline V gene data show CDR1 as SEHNR and CDR2 as FQNEAQ (reference sequence). This CDR3 is 12 amino acids long. The CDR3 DNA reads as TGTGCCAGCAGCTTCCCTTACAATGAGCAGTTCTTC. Its translation is CASSFPYNEQFF. The full variable domain, with the rest looked up from reference TRBV7-9 and TRBJ2-1, is DTGVSQNPRHKITKRGQNVTFRCDPISEHNRLYWYRQTLGQGPEFLTYFQNEAQLEKSRLLSDRFSAERPKGSFSTLEIQRTEQGDSAMYLCASSFPYNEQFFGPGTRLTVL.

The chain joins TRBV7-2 to TRBJ2-7; TRBD2 matches at 10 bases. The trim removed 5 bases at V and 2 bases at J, leaving 3 bases unmatched. The CDR3 is made up of 14 amino acids. Per the germline V gene, CDR1 is SGHTA and CDR2 is FQGNSA. The CDR3 protein is CASSTGLATYEQYF. CDR3 bases: TGTGCCAGCAGCACGGGACTAGCGACCTACGAGCAGTACTTC.